The sequence of this T cell receptor beta chain was determined in a study of blood T cell repertoires in COVID-19. Study information: The origin of the acute and convalescent COVID-19 samples was the United States, Italy and Spain.

The CDR3 has 13 amino acids. With V trimmed by 9 bases and J by 1 base, 4 bases remained unmatched. Looked up from germline, CDR1 is LNHNV and CDR2 is YYDKDF (reference sequence). Per the study methods: Estimation of nucleated cell counts was performed using reference gene primer amplification. Method: immunoSEQ multiplex PCR; TCRdb's copy keeps in-frame clones and lacks some. The V and J calls and the clone size are those of that table, but D and trimming were determined from the DNA. The data contain 150,000 to 200,000 clones, more than 70% of them seen just once; the ten biggest clones take up around 6.1%.

The chain links TRBV15 to TRBJ1-2; TRBD1 aligns across 8 bases. What was sequenced was PBMCs or T cells enriched from blood (not recorded which). The sequence derives from a man aged 35 to 55 who had recovered from COVID-19. The CDR3 DNA follows: TGTGCCACGGGGACAGGAGGTAACTATGGCTACACCTTC. This gives the protein CATGTGGNYGYTF.